At least ten counts were recorded for the clone carrying this TCR beta chain. Its cognate antigen is unknown. Time point defined: newly diagnosed GD, antithyroid drugs for less than 3 months. The TCR library was made from RNA that had been extracted from PBMCs in TRIzol. The entry originates in a study of regulatory T cells in long-lasting Graves disease. Overall study findings and caveats: Those with persistent Graves' had less TCR diversity than newly diagnosed patients.

Researchers made TCR beta libraries by using iRepertoire HTBI primers and running Arm-PCR on CDR3 regions. TCRdb re-analysed the multiplex PCR reads in MiXCR, keeping a single row per CDR3 protein. The sample lists around 450,000 distinct CDR3 sequences; just under 15% were seen once. Germline V gene sequence: CDR1 SGHTA, CDR2 FQGTGA. The CDR3 sequence is 12 residues long. Trimming pared 1 base from V and 6 bases from J, leaving 3 bases between. The sample also formed part of further work on T cells in Graves' hyperthyroidism and ophthalmopathy. From that second work: Criteria for exclusion of patients were uncontrolled infection, other autoimmune disease, pregnancy or lactation. The TCR CDR3 first-round RT-PCR relied on the HTBI primer set.

The source was peripheral blood mononuclear cells (PBMCs), collected at new diagnosis, from a patient treated with antithyroid drugs. This chain links TRBV7-3 with TRBJ2-2; D is unclear. The receptor was isolated from a woman aged 25-40 years with Graves disease. The CDR3 region has the DNA TGTGCCAGCAGCTTAAGGGCCGGGGAGCTGTTTTTT. This encodes CASSLRAGELFF.